These T cell receptor beta chains were read from a single sample in a study of OX40 agonist ivuxolimab in advanced cancers. This table comes from immunoSEQ multiplex PCR, and its TCRdb copy is limited to in-frame clones, with some not included. The sample has tens of thousands of clones; about nine tenths are singletons. The sample consisted of CD4+ or CD8+ T cells sorted from blood, taken in a trial of the OX40 agonist ivuxolimab. Receptor source: an adult with an advanced solid tumor such as melanoma, head and neck, liver or kidney cancer. The CDR3 runs from the conserved cysteine through the conserved F or W. The D gene is left open where the match is weak. Clone sizes are given selectively: once, few, many, or a class where the clone is expanded.

TRBV7-7,NA,TRBJ1-1,NA,TGTGCTAGCAGAGAAGGATGGAAACCCCAAAACACTGAAGCTTTCTTT,CASREGWKPQNTEAFF
TRBV30,TRBD1,TRBJ2-3,once,TGTGCCTGGAACCAGGGGGTGGCAGATACGCAGTATTTT,CAWNQGVADTQYF
TRBV10-3,TRBD1,TRBJ1-4,NA,TGTGCCATCAGTGAGTCGGAGGGGGCCGGTGAAAAACTGTTTTTT,CAISESEGAGEKLFF
TRBV19,NA,TRBJ1-2,once,TGTGCCAGTAGTTGGGACCCTACGGGGTCCGATGGCTACACCTTC,CASSWDPTGSDGYTF
TRBV21-1,NA,TRBJ1-5,NA,TGTGCCAGCAGCAAAGACGGCAGGGGAAATCAGCCCCAGCATTTT,CASSKDGRGNQPQHF
TRBV5-4,TRBD2,TRBJ2-1,once,TGTGCCAGCAGCTTCCGGACTAGCGACACCTACAATGAGCAGTTCTTC,CASSFRTSDTYNEQFF
TRBV29-1,TRBD1,TRBJ2-3,NA,TGCAGCGTTGAAGATCGTGCGGGACAGGGGGCCACAGATACGCAGTATTTT,CSVEDRAGQGATDTQYF
TRBV29-1,NA,TRBJ2-7,NA,TGCAGCGTTGAAGACTTGGTTGGTGGCGAGCAGTACTTC,CSVEDLVGGEQYF
TRBV29-1,NA,TRBJ1-2,NA,TGCAGCGTTGAAGATGGGTCCAGGGGAGATGGCTACACCTTC,CSVEDGSRGDGYTF
TRBV30,NA,TRBJ2-1,NA,TGTGCCGGACTACAGGGAGCCAACTACAATGAGCAGTTCTTC,CAGLQGANYNEQFF
TRBV13,NA,TRBJ1-1,NA,TGTGCCAGCAGCTTATCTGGACCGGATCCCCACACTGAAGCTTTCTTT,CASSLSGPDPHTEAFF
TRBV20-1,NA,TRBJ2-1,NA,TGCAGTGCTAGAGATAGCGATGAGCAGTTCTTC,CSARDSDEQFF